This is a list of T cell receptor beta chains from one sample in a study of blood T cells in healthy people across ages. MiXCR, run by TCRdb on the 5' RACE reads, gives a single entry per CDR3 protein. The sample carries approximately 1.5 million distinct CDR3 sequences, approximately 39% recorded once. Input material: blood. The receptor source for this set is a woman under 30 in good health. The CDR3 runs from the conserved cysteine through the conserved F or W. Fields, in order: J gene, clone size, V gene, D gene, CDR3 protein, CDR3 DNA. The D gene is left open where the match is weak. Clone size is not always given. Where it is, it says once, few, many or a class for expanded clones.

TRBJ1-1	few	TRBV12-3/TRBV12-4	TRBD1	CASSYTGVAEAFF	TGTGCCAGCAGCTACACAGGGGTAGCTGAAGCTTTCTTT
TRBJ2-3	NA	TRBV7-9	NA	CASSLREGRTDTQYF	TGTGCCAGCAGCTTAAGGGAAGGGAGGACAGATACGCAGTATTTT
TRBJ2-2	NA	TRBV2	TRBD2	CASKTGTTNTGELFF	TGTGCCAGCAAAACCGGGACTACCAACACCGGGGAGCTGTTTTTT
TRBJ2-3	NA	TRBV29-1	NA	CSVCRRLSTDTQYF	TGCAGCGTCTGCCGACGGTTAAGCACAGATACGCAGTATTTT
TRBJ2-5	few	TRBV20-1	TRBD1	CSAIETGANEQYF	TGCAGTGCTATCGAAACAGGGGCCAATGAGCAGTACTTC
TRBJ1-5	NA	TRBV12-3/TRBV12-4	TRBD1	CASSFRTGGFQPQHF	TGTGCCAGCAGTTTTCGGACAGGGGGTTTTCAGCCCCAGCATTTT
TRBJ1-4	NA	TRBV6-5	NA	CASSYSGGIGEKLFF	TGTGCCAGCAGTTACTCAGGGGGAATTGGTGAAAAACTGTTTTTT
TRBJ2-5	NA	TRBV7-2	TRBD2	CASSLELAGGGQTQYF	TGTGCCAGCAGCTTAGAACTAGCGGGAGGGGGGCAGACCCAGTACTTC
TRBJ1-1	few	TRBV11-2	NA	CASSLWGVLNTEAFF	TGTGCCAGCAGCTTATGGGGGGTATTGAACACTGAAGCTTTCTTT
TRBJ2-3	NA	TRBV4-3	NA	CASSQEWGATPLSTDTQYF	TGCGCCAGCAGCCAAGAATGGGGGGCTACCCCGCTTAGCACAGATACGCAGTATTTT
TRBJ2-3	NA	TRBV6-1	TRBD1	CASSDYTGTGGSDTQYF	TGTGCCAGCAGTGACTATACCGGGACAGGGGGCTCAGATACGCAGTATTTT
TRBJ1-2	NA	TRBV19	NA	CASTFGPINYGYTF	TGTGCCAGTACTTTCGGACCTATTAACTATGGCTACACCTTC
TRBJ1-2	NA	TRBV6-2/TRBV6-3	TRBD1	CASSPGTVSGYTF	TGTGCCAGCAGTCCCGGGACAGTATCCGGCTACACCTTC
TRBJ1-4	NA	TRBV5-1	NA	CASSLGFGNANEKLFF	TGCGCCAGCAGCTTGGGATTCGGGAATGCTAATGAAAAACTGTTTTTT
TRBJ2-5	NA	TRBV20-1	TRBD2	CSARDAGTSGSGTQYF	TGCAGTGCTAGAGACGCCGGGACTAGCGGGAGTGGGACCCAGTACTTC
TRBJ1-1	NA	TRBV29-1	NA	CSVTPGGTEAFF	TGCAGCGTTACACCCGGGGGCACTGAAGCTTTCTTT
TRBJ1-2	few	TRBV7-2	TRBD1	CASSLYRGENYGYTF	TGTGCCAGCAGCCTCTACAGGGGCGAGAACTATGGCTACACCTTC
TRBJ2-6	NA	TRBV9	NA	CASSPGRYSGANVLTF	TGTGCCAGCAGCCCCGGACGGTACTCTGGGGCCAACGTCCTGACTTTC
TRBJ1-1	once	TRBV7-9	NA	CASSEVRNEAFF	TGTGCCAGCAGCGAAGTACGGAACGAAGCTTTCTTT
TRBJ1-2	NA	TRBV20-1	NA	CSAPWRRNYGYTF	TGCAGTGCTCCTTGGAGACGGAACTATGGCTACACCTTC
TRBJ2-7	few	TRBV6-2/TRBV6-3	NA	CASSPLRDSSYNEQYF	TGTGCCAGCAGTCCCCTGCGGGACAGTTCCTACAATGAGCAGTACTTC
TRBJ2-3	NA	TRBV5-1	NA	CASSTLVTASLDTQYF	TGCGCCAGCAGCACCTTGGTTACTGCTAGTCTTGATACGCAGTATTTT
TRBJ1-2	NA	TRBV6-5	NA	CASRLTAGSNYGYTF	TGTGCCAGCAGACTTACGGCCGGGAGTAACTATGGCTACACCTTC
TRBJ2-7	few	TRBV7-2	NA	CASSRRGGQNYEQYF	TGTGCCAGCAGCCGCAGGGGGGGACAGAACTACGAGCAGTACTTC
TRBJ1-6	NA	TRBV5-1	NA	CASSSATGNWNSPLHF	TGCGCCAGCAGCTCCGCCACAGGGAACTGGAATTCACCCCTCCACTTT
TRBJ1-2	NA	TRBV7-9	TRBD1	CASSWGTGNGYTF	TGTGCCAGCAGCTGGGGGACAGGGAATGGCTACACCTTC
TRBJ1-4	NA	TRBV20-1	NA	CSASPEPKGGLFF	TGCAGTGCTAGCCCGGAACCAAAGGGCGGGCTGTTTTTT
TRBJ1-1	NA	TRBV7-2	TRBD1	CASSLGGQVNTEAFF	TGTGCCAGCAGCTTAGGGGGACAGGTGAACACTGAAGCTTTCTTT
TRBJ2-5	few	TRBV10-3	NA	CAISESQGHETQYF	TGTGCCATCAGTGAGTCGCAGGGTCATGAGACCCAGTACTTC
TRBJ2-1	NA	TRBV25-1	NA	CASSEYLKDGDYEQFF	TGTGCCAGCAGTGAATATCTCAAGGACGGGGATTATGAGCAGTTCTTC
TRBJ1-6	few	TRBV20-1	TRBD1	CSARDRFSPLHF	TGCAGTGCCAGGGACAGATTTTCACCCCTCCACTTT
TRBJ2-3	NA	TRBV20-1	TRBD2	CSAQTGGRGSDTQYF	TGCAGTGCTCAGACTGGCGGGAGAGGGTCAGATACGCAGTATTTT
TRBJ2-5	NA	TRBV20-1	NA	CSAYADQETQYF	TGCAGTGCTTATGCAGACCAAGAGACCCAGTACTTC
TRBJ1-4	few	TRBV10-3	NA	CAISADENEKLFF	TGTGCCATCAGTGCGGACGAAAATGAAAAACTGTTTTTT
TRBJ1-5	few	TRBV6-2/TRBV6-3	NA	CASSYSGYQPQHF	TGTGCCAGCAGTTACTCAGGGTACCAGCCCCAGCATTTT
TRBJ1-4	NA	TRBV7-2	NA	CASSQVIGVEKLFF	TGTGCCAGCAGCCAGGTTATTGGGGTAGAAAAACTGTTTTTT
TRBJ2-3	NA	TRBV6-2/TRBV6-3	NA	CASGPGSSGTQYF	TGTGCCAGCGGTCCTGGCTCTTCTGGTACGCAGTATTTT
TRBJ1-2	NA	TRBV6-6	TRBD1	CASIQGARGYGYTF	TGTGCCAGTATACAGGGGGCGCGGGGCTATGGCTACACCTTC
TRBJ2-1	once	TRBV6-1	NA	CASSEEDFVRETQFF	TGTGCCAGCAGTGAAGAGGACTTCGTGAGGGAGACCCAGTTCTTC
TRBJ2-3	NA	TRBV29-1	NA	CSNRRRQRTDTQYF	TGCAGCAACAGGAGGAGGCAGCGCACAGATACGCAGTATTTT
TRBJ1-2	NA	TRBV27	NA	CASSMGMGYTF	TGTGCCAGCAGTATGGGGATGGGCTACACCTTC
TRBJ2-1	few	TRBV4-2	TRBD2	CASSQDGASGRAEQFF	TGTGCCAGCAGCCAAGATGGGGCTAGCGGGAGGGCGGAGCAGTTCTTC
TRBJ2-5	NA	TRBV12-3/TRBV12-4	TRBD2	CASSFNSGTGETQYF	TGTGCCAGCAGTTTCAATAGCGGGACGGGAGAGACCCAGTACTTC
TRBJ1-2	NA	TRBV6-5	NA	CASSFSSTPEDGYTF	TGTGCCAGCAGTTTCAGTTCAACGCCTGAGGATGGCTACACCTTC
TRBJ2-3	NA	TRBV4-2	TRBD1	CASSQDEDRGLDTQYF	TGTGCCAGCAGCCAAGATGAGGACAGGGGGCTAGATACGCAGTATTTT
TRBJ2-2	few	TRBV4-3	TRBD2	CASSHRLLAGGQYTGELFF	TGCGCCAGCAGCCACCGACTATTGGCGGGGGGGCAGTACACCGGGGAGCTGTTTTTT
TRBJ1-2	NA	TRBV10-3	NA	CAISDLDSYGYTF	TGTGCCATCAGTGACCTCGACAGCTATGGCTACACCTTC
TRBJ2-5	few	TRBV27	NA	CASSLSLEETQYF	TGTGCCAGCAGTTTATCGTTAGAAGAGACCCAGTACTTC